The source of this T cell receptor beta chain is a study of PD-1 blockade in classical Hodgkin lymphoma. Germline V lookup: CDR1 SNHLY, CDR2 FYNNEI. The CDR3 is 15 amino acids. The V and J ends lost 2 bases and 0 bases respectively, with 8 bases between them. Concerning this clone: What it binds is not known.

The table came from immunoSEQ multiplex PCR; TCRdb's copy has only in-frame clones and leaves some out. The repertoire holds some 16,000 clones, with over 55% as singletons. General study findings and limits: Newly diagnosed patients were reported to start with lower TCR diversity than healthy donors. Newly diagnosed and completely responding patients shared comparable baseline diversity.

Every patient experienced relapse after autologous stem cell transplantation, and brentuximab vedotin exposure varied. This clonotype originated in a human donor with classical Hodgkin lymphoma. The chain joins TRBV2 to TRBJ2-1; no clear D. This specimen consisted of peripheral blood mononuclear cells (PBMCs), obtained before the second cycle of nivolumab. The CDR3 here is CASSETRSSYNEQFF. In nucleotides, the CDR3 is TGTGCCAGCAGTGAAACCCGGAGCTCCTACAATGAGCAGTTCTTC.